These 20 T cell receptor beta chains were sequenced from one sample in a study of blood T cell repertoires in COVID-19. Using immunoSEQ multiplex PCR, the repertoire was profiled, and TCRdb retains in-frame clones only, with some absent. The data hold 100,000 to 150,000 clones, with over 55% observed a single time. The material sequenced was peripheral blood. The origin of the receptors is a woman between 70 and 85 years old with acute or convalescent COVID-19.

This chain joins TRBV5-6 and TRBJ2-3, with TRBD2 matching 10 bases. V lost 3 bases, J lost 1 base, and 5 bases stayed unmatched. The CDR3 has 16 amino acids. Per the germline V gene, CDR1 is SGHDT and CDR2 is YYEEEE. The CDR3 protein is CASSSPSGGGTDTQYF. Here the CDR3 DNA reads TGTGCCAGCAGCTCCCCCAGCGGGGGGGGCACAGATACGCAGTATTTT.

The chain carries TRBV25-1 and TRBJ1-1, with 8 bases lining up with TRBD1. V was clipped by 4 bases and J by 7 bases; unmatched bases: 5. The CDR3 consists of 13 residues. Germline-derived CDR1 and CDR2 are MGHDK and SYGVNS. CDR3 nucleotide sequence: TGTGCCAGCAGTGCCCTCGGACAGGGTGAAGCTTTCTTT. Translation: CASSALGQGEAFF.

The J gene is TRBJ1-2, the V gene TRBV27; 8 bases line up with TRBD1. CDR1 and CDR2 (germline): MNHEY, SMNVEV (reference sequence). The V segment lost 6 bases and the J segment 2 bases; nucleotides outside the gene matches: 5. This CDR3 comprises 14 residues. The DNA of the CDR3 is TGTGCCAGCAGAGGACAGGGTGGCAACTATGGCTACACCTTC. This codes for CASRGQGGNYGYTF.

DNA for the CDR3: TGTGCCAGCTCACCTGGCAGAGGGGGACAGGTTCAATCTGGGGCCAACGTCCTGACTTTC. Amino acid sequence: CASSPGRGGQVQSGANVLTF. The V call is TRBV18, the J call TRBJ2-6; 8 bases are a match to TRBD1. The germline CDR1 and CDR2 sequences are KGHSH and LQKENI. V lost 3 bases to trimming and J lost 1 base; unmatched junction nucleotides: 14. The CDR3 totals 20 residues. The full variable domain, rest sourced from reference TRBV18 and TRBJ2-6, is NAGVMQNPRHLVRRRGQEARLRCSPMKGHSHVYWYRQLPEEGLKFMVYLQKENIIDESGMPKERFSAEFPKEGPSILRIQQVVRGDSAAYFCASSPGRGGQVQSGANVLTFGAGSRLTVL.

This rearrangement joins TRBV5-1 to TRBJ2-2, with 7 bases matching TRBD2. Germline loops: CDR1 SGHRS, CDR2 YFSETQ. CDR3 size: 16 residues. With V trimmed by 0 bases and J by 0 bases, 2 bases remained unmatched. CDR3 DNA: TGCGCCAGCAGCTTGGTTGCGGGGGCGAACACCGGGGAGCTGTTTTTT. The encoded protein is CASSLVAGANTGELFF.

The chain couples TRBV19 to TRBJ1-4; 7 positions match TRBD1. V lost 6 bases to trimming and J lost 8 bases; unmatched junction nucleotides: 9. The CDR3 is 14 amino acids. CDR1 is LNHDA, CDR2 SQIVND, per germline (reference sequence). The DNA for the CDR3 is TGTGCCAGTAGGACCGACAGGGTACGAGAAAAACTGTTTTTT. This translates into CASRTDRVREKLFF.

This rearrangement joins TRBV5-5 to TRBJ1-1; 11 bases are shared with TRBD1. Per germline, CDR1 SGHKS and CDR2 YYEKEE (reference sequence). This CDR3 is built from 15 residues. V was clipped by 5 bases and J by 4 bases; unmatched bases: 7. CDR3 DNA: TGTGCCAGCAGTGACCCGGGACAGGGGGGCACTGAAGCTTTCTTT. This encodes CASSDPGQGGTEAFF.

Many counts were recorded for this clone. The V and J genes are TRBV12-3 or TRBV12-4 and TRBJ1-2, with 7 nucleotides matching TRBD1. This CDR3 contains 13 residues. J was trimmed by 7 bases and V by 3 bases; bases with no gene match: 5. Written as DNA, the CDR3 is TGTGCCAGCAGTTTGGGCAGGGGGTCTGGCTACACCTTC. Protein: CASSLGRGSGYTF.

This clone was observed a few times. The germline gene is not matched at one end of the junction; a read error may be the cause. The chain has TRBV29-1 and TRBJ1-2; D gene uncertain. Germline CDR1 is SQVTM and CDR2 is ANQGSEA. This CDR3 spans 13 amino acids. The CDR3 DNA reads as TGCAGCGTTGTCGTCCCGGAGAGTTCCCTTATCGACTTC. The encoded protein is CSVVVPESSLIDF.

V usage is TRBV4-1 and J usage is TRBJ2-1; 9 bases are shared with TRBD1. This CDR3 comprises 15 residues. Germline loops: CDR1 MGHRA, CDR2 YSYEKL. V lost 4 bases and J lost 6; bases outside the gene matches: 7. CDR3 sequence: CASSPRDRDTNEQFF. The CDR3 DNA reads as TGCGCCAGCAGCCCCCGGGACAGGGATACCAATGAGCAGTTCTTC.

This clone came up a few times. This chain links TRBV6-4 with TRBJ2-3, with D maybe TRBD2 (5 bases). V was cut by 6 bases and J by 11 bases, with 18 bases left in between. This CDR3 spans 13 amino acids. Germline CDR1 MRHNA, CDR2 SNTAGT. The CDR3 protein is CASRTALSGRQYF. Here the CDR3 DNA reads TGTGCCAGCAGGACCGCTCTAAGCGGAAGGCAGTATTTT.

CDR3 loop: CASSQDGAGWGEQFF. Written as DNA, the CDR3 is TGCGCCAGCAGCCAAGATGGGGCAGGGTGGGGTGAGCAGTTCTTC. V and J are TRBV4-1 and TRBJ2-1, with TRBD1 as a possible D gene (5 bases). The germline V gene has CDR1 MGHRA and CDR2 YSYEKL. This CDR3 spans 15 amino acids. V was shortened by 0 bases and J by 9 bases, with 15 bases between the two germline ends.

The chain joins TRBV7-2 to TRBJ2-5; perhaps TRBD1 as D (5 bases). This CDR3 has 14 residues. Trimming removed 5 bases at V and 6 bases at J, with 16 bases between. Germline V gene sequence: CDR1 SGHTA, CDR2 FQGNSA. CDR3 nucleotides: TGTGCCAGCAGCCCATTCAGGGTGGGGAAGACCCAGTACTTC. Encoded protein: CASSPFRVGKTQYF.

The CDR3 reads CASTRRGTNYGYTF. As DNA, the CDR3 is TGTGCCAGCACCAGGAGGGGAACTAACTATGGCTACACCTTC. The chain combines TRBV6-5 with TRBJ1-2, with D tentatively TRBD1 (5 bases). Trimming took off 7 bases at V and 0 bases at J, with 12 bases between the two ends. The CDR3 runs to 14 residues. Germline V gene lookup returns CDR1 MNHEY and CDR2 SVGAGI.

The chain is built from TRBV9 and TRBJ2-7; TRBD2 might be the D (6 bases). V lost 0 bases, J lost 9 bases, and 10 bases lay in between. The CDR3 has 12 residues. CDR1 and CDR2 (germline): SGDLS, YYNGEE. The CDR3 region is CASSVGTGGQYF. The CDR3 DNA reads TGTGCCAGCAGCGTAGGAACCGGGGGGCAGTACTTC. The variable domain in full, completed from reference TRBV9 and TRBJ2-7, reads DSGVTQTPKHLITATGQRVTLRCSPRSGDLSVYWYQQSLDQGLQFLIQYYNGEERAKGNILERFSAQQFPDLHSELNLSSLELGDSALYFCASSVGTGGQYFGPGTRLTVT.

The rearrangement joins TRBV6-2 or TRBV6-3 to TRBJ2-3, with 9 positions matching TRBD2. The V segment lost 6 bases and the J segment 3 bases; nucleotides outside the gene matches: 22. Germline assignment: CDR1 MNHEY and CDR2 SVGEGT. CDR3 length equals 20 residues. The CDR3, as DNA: TGTGCCAGCAGCCCTCTTCGTGCGGGGGGGTCCCGGTTTGTGACAGATACGCAGTATTTT. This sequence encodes CASSPLRAGGSRFVTDTQYF.

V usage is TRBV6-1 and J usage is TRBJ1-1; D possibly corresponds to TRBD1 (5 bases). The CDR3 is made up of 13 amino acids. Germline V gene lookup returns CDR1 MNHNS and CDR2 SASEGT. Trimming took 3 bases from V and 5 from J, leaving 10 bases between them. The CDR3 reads CASSDMGGTEAFF. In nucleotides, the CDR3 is TGTGCCAGCAGTGATATGGGGGGAACTGAAGCTTTCTTT.

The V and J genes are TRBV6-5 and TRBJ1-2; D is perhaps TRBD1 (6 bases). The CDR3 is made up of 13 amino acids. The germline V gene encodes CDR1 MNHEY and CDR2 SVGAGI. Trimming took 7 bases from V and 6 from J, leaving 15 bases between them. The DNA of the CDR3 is TGTGCCAGCACCCCGACGGGGGGCAATGGCTACACCTTC. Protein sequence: CASTPTGGNGYTF.

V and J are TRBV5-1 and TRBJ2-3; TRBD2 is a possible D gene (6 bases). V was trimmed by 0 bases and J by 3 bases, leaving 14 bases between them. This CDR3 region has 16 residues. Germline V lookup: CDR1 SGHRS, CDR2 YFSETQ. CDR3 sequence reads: CASSLAIPSGTDTQYF. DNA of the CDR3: TGCGCCAGCAGCTTGGCAATTCCAAGCGGGACAGATACGCAGTATTTT.

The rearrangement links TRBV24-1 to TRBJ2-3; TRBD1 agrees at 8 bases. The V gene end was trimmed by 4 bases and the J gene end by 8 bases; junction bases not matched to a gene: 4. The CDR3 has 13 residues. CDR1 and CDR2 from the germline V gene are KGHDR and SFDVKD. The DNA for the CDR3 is TGTGCCACCAGTGAACCTACAGGGGGTACGCAGTATTTT. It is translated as CATSEPTGGTQYF.